This TCR beta chain was sequenced in a study of regulatory T cells in long-lasting Graves disease (dated by TCRdb to about 2021). Notes on the research overall: Newly diagnosed Graves' disease patients had taken antithyroid drugs for less than 3 months. This study used TCR sequencing and RNA sequencing of peripheral blood to compare persistent Graves' disease patients against newly diagnosed Graves' disease patients. The study was registered as a clinical trial and conducted in China. A total of about 35 samples underwent TCR sequencing, from about 13 patients with persistent Graves' disease and approximately 20 patients with newly diagnosed Graves' disease.

As regards this clonotype: Its antigen is unknown. Within one base of it there is no much larger clone, and no base qualities were kept.

Study-level results and caveats: The small sample size was acknowledged by the authors as a limitation that may reduce accuracy. TRBV28, TRBJ1-2 and TRBJ2-5 were preferentially used in persistent disease, while TRBV20-1 and TRBJ2-1 were favored in newly diagnosed disease. Compared with newly diagnosed patients, patients with persistent Graves' disease had lower TCR Shannon entropy and fewer highly expanded clones, which suggests clonal expansion. Peripheral blood alone was examined, since thyroid tissue, which constituted the primary lesion, could not be accessed. Sequencing and analysis were restricted to the TCR beta chain. Persistent patients shared more public clonotypes among themselves (roughly 2,700) than newly diagnosed patients did (approximately 970).

The CDR1 and CDR2 encoded by the germline V gene (reference sequence) are DFQATT and SNEGSKA. V trim: 4 bases; J trim: 5 bases; unmatched bases: 9. The CDR3 runs 14 amino acids, cysteine and phenylalanine included. Only the CDR3 region is kept as DNA, spanning 42 bases read in frame from base 1. Library preparation employed multiplex PCR. Reads for this sample came from an Illumina HiSeq 4000. To build TCR beta libraries, CDR3 regions were amplified by Arm-PCR using iRepertoire HTBI primers. PCR products were gel purified before sequencing. Per the original workflow: Gene usage analysis of CDR3 amino acid clonotypes relied on the 60 or so TRBV and around 14 TRBJ segments identified across samples. Filtered high-quality paired reads were merged into contigs using COPE and FqMerger. BLAST was used to align contigs to IMGT TRBV, TRBD and TRBJ reference genes, with CDR3 defined following IMGT. Highly expanded clones were defined as clonotypes with a frequency above 0.1%. Shannon entropy served as the measure of repertoire diversity, while the Gini coefficient captured V-J evenness. A clonotype was considered public if more than one individual shared it. The raw public reads went through TCRdb reprocessing: fastp at Q25, MiXCR clone calling, in-frame beta chains kept. Merged by CDR3 protein, the rows form single entries marked with the most common genes and DNA. What appears here as the V and J calls and clone size reflects TCRdb's work, not the paper's. This sample is represented by fewer than 350,000 distinct CDR3 sequences; 18% of them were singletons. The ten largest make up about two fifths of the sample.

The time point label for this specimen denotes: newly diagnosed GD, antithyroid drugs for less than 3 months. RNA was extracted from PBMCs in TRIzol for both TCR sequencing and RNA sequencing. Graves' disease was diagnosed according to American Thyroid Association guidelines. The patients came from an endocrinology department in Xi'an, China. From each patient, about 8.9 milliliters of peripheral blood was collected into an EDTA anticoagulant tube. PBMCs were isolated by Ficoll Paque Plus density gradient separation without further T cell sorting. An Agilent 2100 Bioanalyzer and agarose gel were used to assess RNA quality, and a NanoDrop 2000 was used to measure RNA concentration.

Recombination joined TRBV20-1 with TRBJ2-5, with 8 middle bases fitting TRBD2. This clonotype was sampled from a female donor with Graves disease. The sequencing used peripheral blood mononuclear cells (PBMCs), collected at new diagnosis, from a patient treated with antithyroid drugs. CDR3 reads: CSANGGRPDETQYF. At the DNA level, the sequence is TGCAGTGCTAACGGCGGGAGGCCAGATGAGACCCAGTACTTC.